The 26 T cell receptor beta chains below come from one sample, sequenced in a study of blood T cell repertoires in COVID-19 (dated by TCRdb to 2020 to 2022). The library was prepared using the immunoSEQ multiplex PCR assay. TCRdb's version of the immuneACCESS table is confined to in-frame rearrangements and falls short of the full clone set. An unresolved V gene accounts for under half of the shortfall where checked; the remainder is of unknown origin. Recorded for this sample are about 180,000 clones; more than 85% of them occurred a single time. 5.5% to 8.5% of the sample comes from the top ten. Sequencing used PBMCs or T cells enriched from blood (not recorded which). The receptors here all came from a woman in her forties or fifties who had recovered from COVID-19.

The CDR3 DNA reads as TGTGCCAGCAGTGTCTCCGGGACTAGCGGGAGACCCACCTACGAGCAGTACTTC. Translated: CASSVSGTSGRPTYEQYF. The J gene is TRBJ2-7, the V gene TRBV27; TRBD2 agrees at 14 bases. CDR3 length equals 18 residues. V dropped 5 bases and J dropped 2; count of bases not matched to a gene: 11. Germline V lookup: CDR1 MNHEY, CDR2 SMNVEV (reference sequence).

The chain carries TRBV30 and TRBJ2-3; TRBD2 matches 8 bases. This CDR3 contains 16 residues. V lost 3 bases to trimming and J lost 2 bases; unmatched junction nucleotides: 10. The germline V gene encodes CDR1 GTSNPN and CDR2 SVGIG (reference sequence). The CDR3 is CAWSPMASGLTDTQYF. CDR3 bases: TGTGCCTGGAGCCCGATGGCTAGCGGGCTCACAGATACGCAGTATTTT.

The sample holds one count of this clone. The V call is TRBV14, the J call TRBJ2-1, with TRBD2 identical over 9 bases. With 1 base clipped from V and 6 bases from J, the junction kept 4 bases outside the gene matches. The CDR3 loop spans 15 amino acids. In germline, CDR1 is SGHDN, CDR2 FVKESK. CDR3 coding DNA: TGTGCCAGCAGCCAAGTAGCGGGAGCAGGCAATGAGCAGTTCTTC. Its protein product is CASSQVAGAGNEQFF.

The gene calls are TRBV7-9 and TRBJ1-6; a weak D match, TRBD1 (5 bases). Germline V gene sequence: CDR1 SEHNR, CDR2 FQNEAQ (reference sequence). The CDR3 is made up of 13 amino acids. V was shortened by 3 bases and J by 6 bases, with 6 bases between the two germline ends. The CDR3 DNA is TGTGCCAGCAGCTTTCAGGGTAATTCACCCCTCCACTTT. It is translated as CASSFQGNSPLHF.

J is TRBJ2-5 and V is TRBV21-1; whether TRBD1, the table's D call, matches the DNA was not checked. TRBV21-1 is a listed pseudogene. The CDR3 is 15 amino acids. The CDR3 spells CASSKGPTGGETQYF. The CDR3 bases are TGTGCCAGCAGCAAAGGCCCGACAGGGGGGGAGACCCAGTACTTC.

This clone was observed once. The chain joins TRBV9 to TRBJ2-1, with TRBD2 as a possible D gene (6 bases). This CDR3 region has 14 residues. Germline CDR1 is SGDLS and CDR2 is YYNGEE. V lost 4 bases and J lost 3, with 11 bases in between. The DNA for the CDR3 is TGTGCCAGCAGCAACGGGGACTTCTACAATGAGCAGTTCTTC. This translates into CASSNGDFYNEQFF.

CDR3 coding DNA: TGTGCCAGCAGCTTTAGGTCAGGGGAAGGCTATGGCTACACCTTC. Amino acid sequence: CASSFRSGEGYGYTF. This chain uses TRBV11-3 with TRBJ1-2, with D perhaps TRBD1 (6 bases). Germline CDR1 and CDR2: SGHNT and YENEEA. CDR3 size: 15 residues. The V and J ends lost 3 bases and 4 bases respectively, with 15 bases between them.

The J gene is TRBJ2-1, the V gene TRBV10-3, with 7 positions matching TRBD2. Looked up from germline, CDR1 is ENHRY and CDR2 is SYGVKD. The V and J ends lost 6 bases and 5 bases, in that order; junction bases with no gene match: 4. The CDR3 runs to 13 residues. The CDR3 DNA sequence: TGTGCCATCAGCGAGCGGGAAGACAATGAGCAGTTCTTC. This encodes CAISEREDNEQFF.

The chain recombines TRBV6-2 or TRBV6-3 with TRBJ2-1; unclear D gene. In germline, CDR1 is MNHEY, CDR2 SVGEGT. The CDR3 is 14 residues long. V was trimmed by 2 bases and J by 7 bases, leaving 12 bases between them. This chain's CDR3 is CASSYSLVRNEQFF. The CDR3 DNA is TGTGCCAGCAGTTACAGTTTGGTCCGGAATGAGCAGTTCTTC.

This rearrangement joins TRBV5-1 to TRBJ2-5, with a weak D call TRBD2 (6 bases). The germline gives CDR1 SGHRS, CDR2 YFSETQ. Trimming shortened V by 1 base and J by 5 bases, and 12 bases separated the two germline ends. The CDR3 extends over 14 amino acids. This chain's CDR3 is CASSLRRAEETQYF. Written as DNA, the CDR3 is TGCGCCAGCAGCTTGAGGAGGGCGGAGGAGACCCAGTACTTC.

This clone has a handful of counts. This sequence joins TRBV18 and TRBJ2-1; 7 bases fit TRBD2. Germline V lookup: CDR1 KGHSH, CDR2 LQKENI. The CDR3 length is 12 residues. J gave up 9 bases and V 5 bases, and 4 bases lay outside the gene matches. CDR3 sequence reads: CASSEAGSEQFF. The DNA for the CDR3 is TGTGCCAGCTCAGAAGCGGGAAGTGAGCAGTTCTTC.

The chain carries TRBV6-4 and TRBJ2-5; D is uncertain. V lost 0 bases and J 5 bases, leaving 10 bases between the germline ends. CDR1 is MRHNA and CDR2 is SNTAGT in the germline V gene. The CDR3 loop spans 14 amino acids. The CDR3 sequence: CASSDSAYVETQYF. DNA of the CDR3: TGTGCCAGCAGTGACTCAGCCTACGTCGAGACCCAGTACTTC.

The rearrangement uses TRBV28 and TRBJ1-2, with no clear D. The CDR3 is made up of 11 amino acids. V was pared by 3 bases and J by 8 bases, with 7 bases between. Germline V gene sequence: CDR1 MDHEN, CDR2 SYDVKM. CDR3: CASSLRRGYTF. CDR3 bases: TGTGCCAGCAGTTTGAGGCGGGGCTACACCTTC.

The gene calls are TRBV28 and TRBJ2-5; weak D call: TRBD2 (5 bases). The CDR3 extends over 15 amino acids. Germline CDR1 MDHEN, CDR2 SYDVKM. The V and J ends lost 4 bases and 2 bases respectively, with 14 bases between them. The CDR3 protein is CASSSRRRLQETQYF. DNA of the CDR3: TGTGCCAGCAGTTCCCGGAGGAGACTTCAAGAGACCCAGTACTTC.

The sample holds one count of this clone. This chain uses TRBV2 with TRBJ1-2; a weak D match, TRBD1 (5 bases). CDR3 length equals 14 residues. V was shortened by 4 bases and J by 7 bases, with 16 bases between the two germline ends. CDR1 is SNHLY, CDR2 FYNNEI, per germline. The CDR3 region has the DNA TGTGCCAGCAGTGTCTCGGGGGATGGTGTTGGCTACACCTTC. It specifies CASSVSGDGVGYTF.

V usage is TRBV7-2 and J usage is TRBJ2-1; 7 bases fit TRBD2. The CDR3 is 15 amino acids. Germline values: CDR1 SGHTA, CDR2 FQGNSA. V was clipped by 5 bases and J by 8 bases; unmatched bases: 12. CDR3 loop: CASSPLGREWDEQFF. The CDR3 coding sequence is TGTGCCAGCAGCCCCCTGGGGCGGGAGTGGGATGAGCAGTTCTTC.

CDR3 sequence: CASSPYEGTGANVLTF. The CDR3 DNA is TGTGCCAGTAGTCCGTATGAGGGAACTGGGGCCAACGTCCTGACTTTC. This sequence joins TRBV19 and TRBJ2-6, with D possibly matching TRBD2 (5 bases). Germline loops: CDR1 LNHDA, CDR2 SQIVND (reference sequence). The germline V and J ends were trimmed by 5 bases and 2 bases, with 13 bases remaining between them. The CDR3 runs 16 residues.

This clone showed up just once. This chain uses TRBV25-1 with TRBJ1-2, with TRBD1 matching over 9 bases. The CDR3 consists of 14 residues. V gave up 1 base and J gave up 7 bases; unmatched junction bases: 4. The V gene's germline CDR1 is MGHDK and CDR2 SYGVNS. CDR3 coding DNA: TGTGCCAGCAGTGAATCGTACAGGGGGCTTGGCTACACCTTC. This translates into CASSESYRGLGYTF.

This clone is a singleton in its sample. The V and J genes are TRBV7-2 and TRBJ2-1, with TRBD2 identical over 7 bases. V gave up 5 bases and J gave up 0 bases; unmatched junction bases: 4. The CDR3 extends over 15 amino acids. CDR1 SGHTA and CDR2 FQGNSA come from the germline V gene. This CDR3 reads CASSVRGDSYNEQFF. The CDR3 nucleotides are TGTGCCAGCAGCGTTCGGGGGGACTCCTACAATGAGCAGTTCTTC.

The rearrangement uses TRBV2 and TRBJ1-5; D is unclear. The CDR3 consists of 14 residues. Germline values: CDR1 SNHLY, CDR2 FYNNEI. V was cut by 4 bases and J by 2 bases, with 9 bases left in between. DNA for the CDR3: TGTGCCAGCAGTGGGAGGAATGGCAATCAGCCCCAGCATTTT. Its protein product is CASSGRNGNQPQHF.

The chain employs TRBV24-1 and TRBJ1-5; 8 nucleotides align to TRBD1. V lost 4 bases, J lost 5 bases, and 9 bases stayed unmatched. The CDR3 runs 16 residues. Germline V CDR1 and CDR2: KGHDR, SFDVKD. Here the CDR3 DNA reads TGTGCCACCAGTGACTCCGGGACAGGATTTTATCAGCCCCAGCATTTT. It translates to CATSDSGTGFYQPQHF.

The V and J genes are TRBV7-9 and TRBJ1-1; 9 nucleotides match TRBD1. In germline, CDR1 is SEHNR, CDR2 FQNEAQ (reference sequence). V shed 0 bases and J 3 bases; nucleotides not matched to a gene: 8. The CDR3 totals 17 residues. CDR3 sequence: CASSLAPGQGGDTEAFF. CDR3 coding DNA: TGTGCCAGCAGCTTAGCTCCGGGACAGGGAGGAGACACTGAAGCTTTCTTT. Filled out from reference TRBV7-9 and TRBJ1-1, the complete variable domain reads DTGVSQNPRHKITKRGQNVTFRCDPISEHNRLYWYRQTLGQGPEFLTYFQNEAQLEKSRLLSDRFSAERPKGSFSTLEIQRTEQGDSAMYLCASSLAPGQGGDTEAFFGQGTRLTVV.

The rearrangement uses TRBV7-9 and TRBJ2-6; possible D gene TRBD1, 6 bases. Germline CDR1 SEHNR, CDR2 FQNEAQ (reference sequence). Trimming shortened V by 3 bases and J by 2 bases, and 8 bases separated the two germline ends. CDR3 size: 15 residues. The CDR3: CASSLTGAGANVLTF. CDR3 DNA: TGTGCCAGCAGCTTGACAGGTGCTGGGGCCAACGTCCTGACTTTC.

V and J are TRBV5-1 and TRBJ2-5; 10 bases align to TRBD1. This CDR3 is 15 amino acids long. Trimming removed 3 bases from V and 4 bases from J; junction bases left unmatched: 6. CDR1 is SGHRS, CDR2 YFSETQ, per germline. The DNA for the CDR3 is TGCGCCAGCAGCTCCGACAGGGGGCGGTCAGAGACCCAGTACTTC. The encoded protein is CASSSDRGRSETQYF.

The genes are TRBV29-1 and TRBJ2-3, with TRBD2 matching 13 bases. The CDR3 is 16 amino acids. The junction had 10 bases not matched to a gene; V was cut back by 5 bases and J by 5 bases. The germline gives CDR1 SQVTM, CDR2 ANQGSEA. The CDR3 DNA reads TGCAGCGTTCGAGGTGGGGGACTAGCGGGATTAGATACGCAGTATTTT. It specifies CSVRGGGLAGLDTQYF.

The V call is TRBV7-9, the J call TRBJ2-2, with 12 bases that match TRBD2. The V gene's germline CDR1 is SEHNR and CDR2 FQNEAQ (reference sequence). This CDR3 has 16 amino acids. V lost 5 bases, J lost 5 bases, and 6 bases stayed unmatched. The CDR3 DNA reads TGTGCCAGCAGCGCGACTAGCGGGAGTGGGACCGGGGAGCTGTTTTTT. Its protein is CASSATSGSGTGELFF.